The 8 T cell receptor beta chains below come from one sample, sequenced in a study of CD8+ T cells in alopecia areata. cDNA prepared by RNA extraction and subsequent reverse transcription served as the template for sequencing. TCRdb's table, derived via immunoSEQ multiplex PCR, lists solely in-frame clones and lacks some. The data hold about 140,000 clones, with about three fifths observed a single time. Source: CD4+ T cells sorted from blood, taken at week 0. Receptor source: a human donor with alopecia areata.

The V call is TRBV30, the J call TRBJ2-7; D tentatively reads TRBD1 or TRBD2 (6 bases each). Trimming pared 1 base from V and 0 bases from J, leaving 16 bases between. CDR3 length: 16 amino acids. Germline loops: CDR1 GTSNPN, CDR2 SVGIG (reference sequence). Here the CDR3 reads CAWSASWGAGSYEQYF. In nucleotides, the CDR3 is TGTGCCTGGAGTGCCTCGTGGGGGGCGGGCTCCTACGAGCAGTACTTC. The full variable domain, with the rest looked up from reference TRBV30 and TRBJ2-7, is SQTIHQWPATLVQPVGSPLSLECTVEGTSNPNLYWYRQAAGRGLQLLFYSVGIGQISSEVPQNLSASRPQDRQFILSSKKLLLSDSGFYLCAWSASWGAGSYEQYFGPGTRLTVT.

The chain combines TRBV30 with TRBJ1-1; weak D call: TRBD1 (5 bases). The CDR3 sequence is 14 residues long. Germline assignment: CDR1 GTSNPN and CDR2 SVGIG (reference sequence). V dropped 3 bases and J dropped 5 bases, with 16 bases sitting between them. This CDR3 is CAWRFTGGRTEAFF. The CDR3 coding sequence is TGTGCCTGGAGGTTCACGGGGGGAAGGACTGAAGCTTTCTTT.

This clone was recorded a few times. The rearrangement uses TRBV5-1 and TRBJ2-3; D possibly corresponds to TRBD2 (6 bases). Germline-derived CDR1 and CDR2 are SGHRS and YFSETQ. Trimming removed 3 bases at V and 5 bases at J, with 16 bases between. The CDR3 loop spans 15 amino acids. This CDR3 is CASSSMTSALDTQYF. In DNA, the CDR3 is TGCGCCAGCAGCTCGATGACTAGTGCATTAGATACGCAGTATTTT.

The chain recombines TRBV11-3 with TRBJ2-5; D might be TRBD2 (5 bases). CDR3 size: 15 residues. With 5 bases removed from V and 5 bases from J, the gap between germline ends came to 18 bases. Germline V gives CDR1 SGHNT, CDR2 YENEEA. CDR3 coding DNA: TGTGCCAGCAGCCCAGGAGGTAGGGCTCGGGAGACCCAGTACTTC. This translates into CASSPGGRARETQYF.

J is TRBJ1-1 and V is TRBV27; no firm D call. Trimming stripped 5 bases from V and 3 bases from J, with 10 bases between. Per germline, CDR1 MNHEY and CDR2 SMNVEV (reference sequence). The CDR3 is 13 residues long. The CDR3 coding sequence is TGTGCCAGCAGTCCTCCGGGCTACACTGAAGCTTTCTTT. Translating gives CASSPPGYTEAFF.

The gene calls are TRBV10-3 and TRBJ2-7; 7 bases match TRBD2. In germline, CDR1 is ENHRY, CDR2 SYGVKD. CDR3 length: 14 residues. With 10 bases clipped from V and 0 bases from J, the junction kept 9 bases outside the gene matches. CDR3 DNA sequence: TGTGCCACCGCTCGTGAGCGGGACTCCTACGAGCAGTACTTC. The encoded protein is CATARERDSYEQYF.

The V gene is TRBV5-1, the J gene TRBJ2-3; TRBD1 matches at 7 bases. The V segment lost 0 bases and the J segment 3 bases; nucleotides outside the gene matches: 4. CDR3 length: 15 amino acids. CDR1 is SGHRS, CDR2 YFSETQ, per germline. The CDR3: CASSLETGLTDTQYF. CDR3 DNA sequence: TGCGCCAGCAGCTTGGAGACAGGGCTGACAGATACGCAGTATTTT.

In this sample, this clone turned up a few times. The chain uses TRBV10-3 and TRBJ2-7, with TRBD1 identical over 9 bases. Germline CDR1 ENHRY, CDR2 SYGVKD. This CDR3 is 14 amino acids long. V dropped 0 bases and J dropped 6; count of bases not matched to a gene: 3. The CDR3 protein is CAISESTGGSEQYF. DNA for the CDR3: TGTGCCATCAGTGAGTCCACAGGGGGCAGCGAGCAGTACTTC.